This T cell receptor (beta chain) was sequenced for a study of CD8+CD57+ T cells in acquired aplastic anemia. On the study more broadly: DNA from sorted CD4+ and CD8+ cells averaged approximately 3.2 ug.

The study profiled TCR beta VDJ and CDR3 using genomic DNA as template. TCRdb reprocessed the reads with MiXCR, giving one entry per CDR3 protein. The data contain 150,000 to 200,000 distinct CDR3 sequences, around 48% of them singletons. Sequencing was done on patients that had shown CD8+CD57+ cell expansion by flow cytometry. The cohort consisted entirely of patients having severe acquired aplastic anemia. This CDR3 has 11 residues. Germline assignment: CDR1 DFQATT and CDR2 SNEGSKA (reference sequence). The sequence was collected from a human donor with aplastic anemia. The V and J genes are TRBV20-1 and TRBJ2-7; 9 nucleotides line up with TRBD2. The sample comprised sorted CD4+, CD8+, or CD8+CD57+ T cells (not recorded which) from PBMCs. CDR3 amino acids: CSLAGPIEQYF. CDR3 DNA sequence: TGCAGCCTAGCGGGACCGATCGAGCAGTACTTC.